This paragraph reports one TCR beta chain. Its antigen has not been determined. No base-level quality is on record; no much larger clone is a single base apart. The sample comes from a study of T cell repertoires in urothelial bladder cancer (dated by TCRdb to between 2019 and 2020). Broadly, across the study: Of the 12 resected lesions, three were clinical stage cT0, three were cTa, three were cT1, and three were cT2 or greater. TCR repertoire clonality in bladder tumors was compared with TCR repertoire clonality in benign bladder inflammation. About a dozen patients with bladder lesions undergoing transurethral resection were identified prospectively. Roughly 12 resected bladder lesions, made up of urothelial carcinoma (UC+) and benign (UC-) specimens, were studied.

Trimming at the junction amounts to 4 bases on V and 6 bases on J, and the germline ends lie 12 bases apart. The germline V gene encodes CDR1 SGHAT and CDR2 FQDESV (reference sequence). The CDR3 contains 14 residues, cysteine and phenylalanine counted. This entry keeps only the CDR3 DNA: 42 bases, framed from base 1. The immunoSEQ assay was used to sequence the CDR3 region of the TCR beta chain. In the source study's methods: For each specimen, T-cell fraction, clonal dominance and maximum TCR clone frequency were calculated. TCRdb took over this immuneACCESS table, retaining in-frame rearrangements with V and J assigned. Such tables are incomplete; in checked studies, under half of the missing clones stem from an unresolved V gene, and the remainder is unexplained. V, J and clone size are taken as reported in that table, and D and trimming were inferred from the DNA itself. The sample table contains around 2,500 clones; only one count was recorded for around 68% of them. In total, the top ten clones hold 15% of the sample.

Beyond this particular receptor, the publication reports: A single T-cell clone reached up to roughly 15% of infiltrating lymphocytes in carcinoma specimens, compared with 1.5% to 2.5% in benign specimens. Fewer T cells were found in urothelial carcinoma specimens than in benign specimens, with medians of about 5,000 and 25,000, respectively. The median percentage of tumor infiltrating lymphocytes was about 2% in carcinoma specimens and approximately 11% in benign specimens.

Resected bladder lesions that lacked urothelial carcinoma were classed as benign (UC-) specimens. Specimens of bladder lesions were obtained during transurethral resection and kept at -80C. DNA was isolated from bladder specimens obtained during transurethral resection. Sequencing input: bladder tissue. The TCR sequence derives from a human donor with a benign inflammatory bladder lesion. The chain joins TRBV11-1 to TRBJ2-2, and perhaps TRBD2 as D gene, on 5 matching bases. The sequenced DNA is TGTGCCAGCAGCTCCTCGAGGGCCGCCGGGGAGCTGTTTTTT. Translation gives CASSSSRAAGELFF.